This T cell receptor (beta chain) was identified during a study of T cell changes during pregnancy in multiple sclerosis. This clone was counted only a few times. Only in-frame clones appear in the TCRdb table, and some are missing; sequencing was by immunoSEQ multiplex PCR. The sample contains almost 55,000 clones, roughly nine tenths of which appear only once. V lost 5 bases and J 0 bases, leaving 16 bases between the germline ends. Germline CDR1 reads SEHNR; CDR2 reads FQNEAQ (reference sequence). The CDR3 extends over 16 amino acids. V usage is TRBV7-9 and J usage is TRBJ1-1; the D is unclear. The clonotype comes from a female donor with multiple sclerosis, enrolled in a pregnancy study. Sequences were derived from CD8+ T cells from peripheral blood mononuclear cells, sampled before pregnancy. CDR3 in amino acids: CASSPRGGGMNTEAFF. The CDR3, as DNA: TGTGCCAGCAGCCCTCGTGGAGGAGGGATGAACACTGAAGCTTTCTTT.